The 28 T cell receptor beta chains listed next were all sequenced from one sample in a study of T cell repertoires in cytomegalovirus infection. These receptors' targets are unknown. Using its own MiXCR run on the reads, TCRdb lists one record per CDR3 protein. Of approximately 1,000,000 distinct CDR3 sequences listed, around 29% are singletons. Sequenced here: cultured CD8+ T cells from PBMCs, sampled from culture after CMV antigen stimulation. These receptor sequences come from a human donor in good health (CMV status not recorded). Some clones in this sample may be carry-over from other donors' samples.

This clonotype occurred many times. The V and J genes are TRBV27 and TRBJ2-2, with TRBD1 matching over 7 bases. The V gene's germline CDR1 is MNHEY and CDR2 SMNVEV (reference sequence). V shed 5 bases and J 4 bases; nucleotides not matched to a gene: 4. This CDR3 contains 14 residues. The chain's CDR3 is CASSLTGVTGELFF. DNA for the CDR3: TGTGCCAGCAGTCTAACAGGGGTCACCGGGGAGCTGTTTTTT.

The V call is TRBV6-1, the J call TRBJ2-1; the D gene is possibly TRBD1 (6 bases). V was pared by 2 bases and J by 3 bases, with 14 bases between. CDR1 is MNHNS, CDR2 SASEGT, per germline. The CDR3 consists of 16 residues. The CDR3 reads CASSESTRTDYNEQFF. The CDR3 DNA follows: TGTGCCAGCAGTGAAAGTACCCGGACAGACTACAATGAGCAGTTCTTC.

This clonotype was found many times. The chain combines TRBV7-6 with TRBJ1-1; D not resolved. The V end lost 0 bases, the J end lost 2 bases, and 13 bases lay between the germline ends. CDR1 and CDR2 (germline): SGHVS, FNYEAQ. The CDR3 contains 16 residues. This CDR3 is CASSLAEATSNTEAFF. The CDR3 bases are TGTGCCAGCAGCTTAGCGGAGGCGACAAGCAACACTGAAGCTTTCTTT.

In the case of this clonotype: A much larger clone lies one base from this, so it may be a read error. The chain is built from TRBV19 and TRBJ1-2; no firm D call. CDR3 size: 12 residues. Germline CDR1 reads LNHDA; CDR2 reads SQIVND (reference sequence). As DNA, the CDR3 is TGTGTCAGTACCGACTGGGGTCGAGGCTACACCTTC. Encoded protein: CVSTDWGRGYTF. Full variable domain (outside the CDR3, taken from reference TRBV19 and TRBJ1-2): DGGITQSPKYLFRKEGQNVTLSCEQNLNHDAMYWYRQDPGQGLRLIYYSQIVNDFQKGDIAEGYSVSREKKESFPLTVTSAQKNPTAFYLCVSTDWGRGYTFGSGTRLTVV.

Only a few counts were recorded for this clonotype. The chain employs TRBV7-9 and TRBJ2-4; TRBD1 matches at 8 bases. Losses at the gene ends were 3 bases for V and 0 bases for J; bases not matched to a gene: 4. The V gene's germline CDR1 is SEHNR and CDR2 FQNEAQ (reference sequence). The CDR3 is 16 amino acids. CDR3 nucleotide sequence: TGTGCCAGCAGCTTTCCGACAGGGGTAGCCAAAAACATTCAGTACTTC. Translating it yields CASSFPTGVAKNIQYF.

The chain links TRBV9 to TRBJ2-1; 16 bases line up with TRBD2. V shed 3 bases and J 1 base; nucleotides not matched to a gene: 13. Germline CDR1 SGDLS, CDR2 YYNGEE. CDR3 size: 21 residues. The CDR3 is CASSAPVGLAGGKESYNEQFF. In DNA form, the CDR3 reads TGTGCCAGCAGCGCCCCCGTGGGACTAGCGGGGGGGAAGGAGTCCTACAATGAGCAGTTCTTC.

This clonotype was detected many times. The chain uses TRBV7-2 and TRBJ1-1; 11 positions agree with TRBD1. Germline V gene data show CDR1 as SGHTA and CDR2 as FQGNSA. The ends lost 5 bases at V and 0 bases at J; junction bases unmatched: 11. CDR3 length equals 18 residues. CDR3: CASSTRGQGAFMNTEAFF. The CDR3 DNA follows: TGTGCCAGCAGCACCCGCGGACAGGGGGCCTTCATGAACACTGAAGCTTTCTTT.

V and J are TRBV20-1 and TRBJ1-5, with unresolved D. The V gene's germline CDR1 is DFQATT and CDR2 SNEGSKA (reference sequence). The CDR3 extends over 12 amino acids. Trimming removed 2 bases from V and 4 bases from J, with 6 bases in between. CDR3 in amino acids: CSARRFNQPQHF. The CDR3 DNA reads TGCAGTGCTAGAAGATTTAATCAGCCCCAGCATTTT.

The chain recombines TRBV27 with TRBJ2-3; TRBD2 might be the D (6 bases). The CDR3 runs 13 residues. Germline V gives CDR1 MNHEY, CDR2 SMNVEV (reference sequence). Trimming removed 8 bases from V and 0 bases from J, with 9 bases in between. Here the CDR3 reads CASPGSSTDTQYF. The CDR3 DNA is TGTGCCAGCCCCGGGAGCAGCACAGATACGCAGTATTTT.

This chain uses TRBV15 with TRBJ1-2; D remains ambiguous. CDR1 is LNHNV, CDR2 YYDKDF, per germline (reference sequence). Trimming pared 4 bases from V and 5 bases from J, leaving 14 bases between. There are 14 residues in the CDR3. The CDR3 protein is CATSTTGRRYGYTF. DNA of the CDR3: TGTGCCACCAGCACGACTGGCCGGAGGTATGGCTACACCTTC.

This clonotype appeared a few times. The rearrangement uses TRBV7-9 and TRBJ2-7; 14 bases are shared with TRBD2. The V gene end was trimmed by 4 bases and the J gene end by 0 bases; junction bases not matched to a gene: 8. CDR3 size: 18 residues. Germline V gene lookup returns CDR1 SEHNR and CDR2 FQNEAQ (reference sequence). The CDR3 reads CASSSRTSGGLRSYEQYF. The CDR3 nucleotides are TGTGCCAGCAGCTCCCGGACTAGCGGGGGGCTCCGCTCCTACGAGCAGTACTTC. Full variable domain (rest looked up from reference TRBV7-9 and TRBJ2-7): DTGVSQNPRHKITKRGQNVTFRCDPISEHNRLYWYRQTLGQGPEFLTYFQNEAQLEKSRLLSDRFSAERPKGSFSTLEIQRTEQGDSAMYLCASSSRTSGGLRSYEQYFGPGTRLTVT.

The chain couples TRBV7-2 to TRBJ2-2; D perhaps matches TRBD1 (5 bases). V shed 7 bases and J shed 4 bases, with 16 bases lying between them. The germline V gene encodes CDR1 SGHTA and CDR2 FQGNSA. This CDR3 is built from 15 residues. This CDR3 reads CASIPDSNPTGELFF. CDR3 bases: TGTGCCAGCATCCCTGACAGTAACCCCACCGGGGAGCTGTTTTTT.

The chain is built from TRBV27 and TRBJ1-6, with 9 positions matching TRBD1. The trim removed 5 bases at V and 7 bases at J, leaving 6 bases unmatched. Germline lookup yields CDR1 MNHEY and CDR2 SMNVEV (reference sequence). The CDR3 runs 15 residues. The CDR3 loop reads CASSHRDRVNSPLHF. The DNA for the CDR3 is TGTGCCAGCAGTCACCGGGACAGGGTCAATTCACCCCTCCACTTT.

CDR3 protein: CASRAGTGSLNEQFF. CDR3 coding DNA: TGTGCCAGCAGGGCCGGGACAGGGAGTTTGAATGAGCAGTTCTTC. This chain uses TRBV11-1 with TRBJ2-1; 9 bases are shared with TRBD1. V shed 6 bases and J 7 bases; nucleotides not matched to a gene: 10. This CDR3 has 15 amino acids. Looked up from germline, CDR1 is SGHAT and CDR2 is FQDESV (reference sequence).

V usage is TRBV4-1 and J usage is TRBJ2-7; 8 bases map to TRBD1. The CDR3 contains 17 residues. The ends lost 1 base at V and 0 bases at J; junction bases unmatched: 8. CDR1 is MGHRA and CDR2 is YSYEKL in the germline V gene. The CDR3: CASSQVRTGISSYEQYF. In DNA form, the CDR3 reads TGCGCCAGCAGCCAAGTTCGGACAGGGATAAGCTCCTACGAGCAGTACTTC.

This chain uses TRBV27 with TRBJ1-5; D remains unclear. The CDR3 sequence is 12 residues long. The germline CDR1 and CDR2 sequences are MNHEY and SMNVEV (reference sequence). Deletions cut 5 bases from V and 6 bases from J, with 8 bases between. The DNA for the CDR3 is TGTGCCAGCAGTAAAACGGGTCAGCCCCAGCATTTT. Translation gives CASSKTGQPQHF.

J is TRBJ1-1 and V is TRBV19; D gene unclear. Germline CDR1 reads LNHDA; CDR2 reads SQIVND (reference sequence). V was shortened by 2 bases and J by 3 bases, with 7 bases between the two germline ends. The CDR3 runs 13 residues. The chain's CDR3 is CASSISLYTEAFF. CDR3 coding DNA: TGTGCCAGTAGTATATCTCTCTACACTGAAGCTTTCTTT.

This clonotype has just a few counts. The chain combines TRBV7-6 with TRBJ2-5; 11 bases map to TRBD2. Germline lookup yields CDR1 SGHVS and CDR2 FNYEAQ. The CDR3 runs 15 residues. J lost 3 bases, V lost 5 bases, and 5 bases had no gene match. Here the CDR3 reads CASSATSGVEETQYF. CDR3 nucleotide sequence: TGTGCCAGCAGCGCGACTAGCGGGGTCGAAGAGACCCAGTACTTC.

This clonotype was found a few times. This CDR3 is CASSQDGGPSTDTQYF. CDR3 in DNA: TGCGCCAGCAGCCAAGATGGCGGTCCTTCCACAGATACGCAGTATTTT. V and J are TRBV4-1 and TRBJ2-3, with D unclear. V lost 0 bases, J lost 2 bases, and 12 bases lay in between. CDR1 and CDR2 (germline): MGHRA, YSYEKL. The CDR3 runs 16 residues.

At least ten counts were recorded for this clonotype. The chain employs TRBV11-2 and TRBJ2-5; 13 bases are a match to TRBD2. Trimming cost V 5 bases and J 4 bases; bases outside gene matches: 7. Per germline, CDR1 SGHAT and CDR2 FQNNGV. The CDR3 has 16 amino acids. The CDR3 DNA sequence: TGTGCCAGCAGCCCAACTAGCGGGGGGGCTCGAGAGACCCAGTACTTC. Amino acid sequence: CASSPTSGGARETQYF.

The chain links TRBV20-1 to TRBJ2-5; 12 bases are a match to TRBD2. J lost 5 bases, V lost 0 bases, and 7 bases had no gene match. The CDR3 extends over 16 amino acids. Germline CDR1 reads DFQATT; CDR2 reads SNEGSKA (reference sequence). Here the CDR3 DNA reads TGCAGTGCTAGAGATTCTAGCGGGGGGGCTAGGGAGACCCAGTACTTC. Its translation: CSARDSSGGARETQYF.

This clonotype was detected only a few times. The CDR3 reads CASSIGTGHQPQHF. Written as DNA, the CDR3 is TGTGCCAGCAGCATTGGGACAGGGCATCAGCCCCAGCATTTT. V usage is TRBV7-9 and J usage is TRBJ1-5, with 9 bases fitting TRBD1. The CDR3 runs 14 residues. V shed 5 bases and J 5 bases; nucleotides not matched to a gene: 4. Per germline, CDR1 SEHNR and CDR2 FQNEAQ (reference sequence).

This clonotype was seen ten or more times. The CDR3 DNA sequence: TGTGCCAGCACAGGGGGGAATCAGCCCCAGCATTTT. Protein: CASTGGNQPQHF. The V gene is TRBV7-9, the J gene TRBJ1-5; 7 nucleotides agree with TRBD1. The CDR3 is made up of 12 amino acids. CDR1 is SEHNR and CDR2 is FQNEAQ in the germline V gene (reference sequence). V lost 7 bases and J lost 4; bases outside the gene matches: 1.

The CDR3 nucleotides read TGTGCCAGCAGCTTAGAGCTACAGGGAGGCCAGCCCCAGCATTTT. Translated: CASSLELQGGQPQHF. The chain couples TRBV7-2 to TRBJ1-5, with a weak D call TRBD1 (6 bases). The CDR3 runs to 15 residues. V was shortened by 1 base and J by 7 bases, with 14 bases between the two germline ends. CDR1 SGHTA and CDR2 FQGNSA come from the germline V gene.

The chain recombines TRBV7-9 with TRBJ1-4; D is undetermined. The CDR3 loop spans 16 amino acids. The V gene lost 5 bases and the J gene lost 4 bases, with 17 bases spanning the gap. Germline V CDR1 and CDR2: SEHNR, FQNEAQ (reference sequence). CDR3 region: CASSPEDATLNEKLFF. DNA of the CDR3: TGTGCCAGCAGCCCAGAGGACGCAACCCTTAATGAAAAACTGTTTTTT.

As concerns this clonotype: This may be a read error: a much more frequent sequence differs by one nucleotide. This chain uses TRBV7-6 with TRBJ1-2; 7 nucleotides line up with TRBD1. The germline V gene encodes CDR1 SGHVS and CDR2 FNYEAQ. CDR3 size: 16 residues. CDR3 sequence reads: CACSPAGTGANYGYTF. The CDR3 DNA sequence: TGTGCCTGCAGCCCGGCGGGCACAGGGGCCAACTATGGCTACACCTTC.

A note on this clonotype: At one end the junction does not follow the germline gene, possibly because of a read error. This sequence joins TRBV12-5 and TRBJ1-2; D possibly corresponds to TRBD1 (6 bases). Germline V gene data show CDR1 as LGHNT and CDR2 as FRNRAP. The CDR3 has 12 amino acids. The DNA for the CDR3 is TGTGTTAGTGGCACGGACAGCTATGGCTACACCTTC. Translated: CVSGTDSYGYTF.

V usage is TRBV27 and J usage is TRBJ1-2; 11 nucleotides align to TRBD1. J lost 6 bases, V lost 3 bases, and 9 bases had no gene match. The CDR3 has 16 amino acids. The germline CDR1 and CDR2 sequences are MNHEY and SMNVEV (reference sequence). The CDR3 DNA sequence: TGTGCCAGCAGTTTGGACAGGGACAGGGGGTTTCATGGCTACACCTTC. The encoded protein is CASSLDRDRGFHGYTF.